This is a list of T cell receptor beta chains from one sample in a study of cytomegalovirus exposure and HLA in healthy donors. The table came from immunoSEQ multiplex PCR; TCRdb's copy has only in-frame clones and leaves some out. The sample carries roughly 230,000 clones, around 90% recorded once. The specimen sequenced was PBMCs. Source of these receptors: a girl aged 2-10 years in good health and CMV-seronegative. The CDR3 runs from the conserved cysteine through the conserved F or W. A D gene is named only where the DNA matches it firmly. Part of the rows lack a size; the others show once, few, many or a class for expanded clones.

cdr3_length | j_call | d_call | v_call | clone_size | cdr3_aa | cdr3_nt
15 | TRBJ1-2 | NA | TRBV19 | NA | CASTHQDIPDYGYTF | TGTGCCAGTACTCATCAGGACATCCCTGACTATGGCTACACCTTC
12 | TRBJ2-2 | TRBD2 | TRBV5-4 | few | CANLAGSGELFF | TGTGCCAACCTAGCGGGATCGGGGGAGCTGTTTTTT
16 | TRBJ2-3 | TRBD2 | TRBV5-8 | once | CASSLGLAGGTDTQYF | TGTGCCAGCAGCTTGGGTCTAGCGGGGGGCACAGATACGCAGTATTTT
17 | TRBJ1-3 | NA | TRBV9 | NA | CASSEGLAGLSGNTIYF | TGTGCCAGCAGCGAGGGGTTGGCGGGGCTTTCTGGAAACACCATATATTTT
18 | TRBJ1-5 | TRBD1 | TRBV27 | NA | CASRQGDRGPWSNQPQHF | TGTGCCAGCAGACAAGGGGACAGGGGGCCTTGGAGCAATCAGCCCCAGCATTTT
18 | TRBJ2-7 | TRBD2 | TRBV10-3 | NA | CAIRSFGTSGGGEYEQYF | TGTGCCATCAGGAGTTTCGGGACTAGCGGAGGGGGAGAGTACGAGCAGTACTTC
13 | TRBJ1-1 | NA | TRBV11-3 | NA | CASSFKGDTEAFF | TGTGCCAGCAGCTTCAAGGGGGACACTGAAGCTTTCTTT
14 | TRBJ2-5 | TRBD1 | TRBV7-3 | NA | CASSPSGGWETQYF | TGTGCCAGCAGCCCATCAGGGGGCTGGGAGACCCAGTACTTC
16 | TRBJ2-3 | TRBD2 | TRBV5-1 | NA | CASSSGLAGNTDTQYF | TGCGCCAGCAGCTCGGGACTAGCGGGGAACACAGATACGCAGTATTTT
11 | TRBJ2-1 | NA | TRBV28 | NA | CASTQGNEQFF | TGTGCCAGCACCCAGGGCAATGAGCAGTTCTTC
13 | TRBJ1-3 | NA | TRBV30 | NA | CAWSGTGGNTIYF | TGTGCCTGGAGTGGGACGGGGGGAAACACCATATATTTT
16 | TRBJ2-3 | TRBD1 | TRBV5-1 | NA | CASSYHRDRAGDTQYF | TGCGCCAGCAGCTACCACCGGGACAGGGCGGGGGATACGCAGTATTTT
14 | TRBJ1-1 | NA | TRBV4-1 | NA | CASSLAGMNTEAFF | TGCGCCAGCAGCTTGGCAGGGATGAACACTGAAGCTTTCTTT
13 | TRBJ2-7 | TRBD2 | TRBV29-1 | NA | CSVETGGSYEQYF | TGCAGCGTTGAGACGGGGGGGTCCTACGAGCAGTACTTC
16 | TRBJ2-6 | NA | TRBV4-1 | NA | CASSQLGNSGANVLTF | TGCGCCAGCAGCCAACTCGGGAACTCTGGGGCCAACGTCCTGACTTTC
16 | TRBJ1-6 | TRBD1 | TRBV7-9 | NA | CSSSALGQGENSPLHF | TGTTCCAGCAGCGCCTTAGGACAGGGCGAAAATTCACCCCTCCACTTT
12 | TRBJ1-5 | NA | TRBV6-1 | NA | CASRHSTQPQHF | TGTGCCAGCAGACACAGTACTCAGCCCCAGCATTTT
14 | TRBJ1-5 | NA | TRBV7-9 | NA | CASSFGEGNQPQHF | TGTGCCAGCAGCTTCGGGGAGGGCAATCAGCCCCAGCATTTT
15 | TRBJ1-2 | NA | TRBV30 | once | CAWMLRGDRGYGYTF | TGTGCCTGGATGCTGCGGGGGGATCGGGGCTATGGCTACACCTTC
14 | TRBJ2-2 | NA | TRBV10-1 | NA | CASSGGQNTGELFF | TGCGCCAGCAGTGGAGGCCAGAACACCGGGGAGCTGTTTTTT
15 | TRBJ2-7 | NA | TRBV6-5 | NA | CASRQNLGTSYEQYF | TGTGCCAGCAGACAAAACCTGGGGACTTCCTACGAGCAGTACTTC
15 | TRBJ1-2 | NA | TRBV5-6 | NA | CASSLEFRSDYGYTF | TGTGCCAGCAGCTTGGAATTCCGATCGGACTATGGCTACACCTTC
14 | TRBJ1-1 | TRBD1 | TRBV7-6 | NA | CASSLGQVNTEAFF | TGTGCCAGCAGCTTGGGACAGGTGAACACTGAAGCTTTCTTT
15 | TRBJ1-6 | TRBD1 | TRBV30 | NA | CAWSTRTGENSPLHF | TGTGCCTGGAGTACCCGGACAGGGGAGAATTCACCCCTCCACTTT
15 | TRBJ1-5 | TRBD1 | TRBV9 | NA | CASSEGTGLNQPQHF | TGTGCCAGCAGCGAGGGGACAGGGCTAAATCAGCCCCAGCATTTT
13 | TRBJ2-1 | NA | TRBV19 | NA | CASSRGAGNEQFF | TGTGCCAGTAGTCGGGGGGCGGGTAATGAGCAGTTCTTC
15 | TRBJ1-1 | NA | TRBV7-9 | NA | CASSLEAGSATEAFF | TGTGCCAGCAGCTTAGAGGCAGGGTCGGCCACTGAAGCTTTCTTT
16 | TRBJ2-1 | TRBD2 | TRBV9 | NA | CASTLITSGRWNEQFF | TGTGCCAGCACCCTAATCACTAGCGGGAGGTGGAATGAGCAGTTCTTC
16 | TRBJ2-5 | NA | TRBV11-2 | NA | CASSQGTSLLQETQYF | TGTGCCAGCAGCCAGGGCACCTCCTTACTCCAAGAGACCCAGTACTTC
16 | TRBJ2-5 | TRBD1 | TRBV28 | NA | CASTLSDREIPETQYF | TGTGCCAGCACCCTCTCGGACAGGGAAATCCCAGAGACCCAGTACTTC
19 | TRBJ1-5 | TRBD1 | TRBV28 | NA | CASGPPNLQGARSNQPQHF | TGTGCCAGCGGACCGCCAAACCTACAGGGGGCCCGTAGCAATCAGCCCCAGCATTTT
14 | TRBJ2-1 | TRBD2 | TRBV5-1 | NA | CASSPGTIQPEQFF | TGCGCCAGCAGCCCAGGGACTATACAGCCTGAGCAGTTCTTC
15 | TRBJ2-3 | TRBD1 | TRBV19 | once | CASSPRTGRPDTQYF | TGTGCCAGTAGTCCCCGGACAGGGAGGCCAGATACGCAGTATTTT
12 | TRBJ1-1 | NA | TRBV11-3 | NA | CASQGSGTEAFF | TGTGCCAGCCAAGGGTCGGGGACTGAAGCTTTCTTT
17 | TRBJ2-7 | TRBD2 | TRBV2 | NA | CASTRRVEREPSYEQYF | TGTGCCAGCACCCGCAGGGTGGAGCGGGAGCCATCTTACGAGCAGTACTTC
15 | TRBJ2-3 | TRBD1 | TRBV29-1 | NA | CSVEDQEQGGDTQYF | TGCAGCGTTGAAGATCAGGAACAGGGGGGAGATACGCAGTATTTT
13 | TRBJ2-5 | NA | TRBV30 | NA | CAWSATVQETQYF | TGTGCCTGGAGTGCGACAGTCCAAGAGACCCAGTACTTC
15 | TRBJ2-1 | TRBD2 | TRBV29-1 | NA | CSVEFTSGTYNEQFF | TGCAGCGTTGAATTTACTAGCGGGACATACAATGAGCAGTTCTTC
14 | TRBJ2-1 | TRBD1 | TRBV6-1 | NA | CASFPWTGKDEQFF | TGTGCCAGCTTCCCTTGGACAGGGAAGGATGAGCAGTTCTTC
14 | TRBJ2-7 | TRBD2 | TRBV7-3 | NA | CASSLNSGGYEQYF | TGTGCCAGCAGCTTGAATAGCGGGGGCTACGAGCAGTACTTC
16 | TRBJ2-5 | TRBD2 | TRBV7-9 | NA | CASRTSGRSVQETQYF | TGTGCCAGCCGTACTAGCGGGAGGTCGGTCCAAGAGACCCAGTACTTC